The 25 T cell receptor beta chains below all came from one sample that was sequenced in a study of blood T cell repertoires in COVID-19. TCRdb keeps only in-frame clones here, not all; method: immunoSEQ multiplex PCR. The sample lists tens of thousands of clones, about 89% occurring once. The specimen sequenced was peripheral blood. The origin of the receptors is a man aged 50-60 years with active COVID-19.

This rearrangement joins TRBV4-1 to TRBJ2-7; 11 nucleotides align to TRBD1. This CDR3 has 15 residues. V dropped 3 bases and J dropped 4; count of bases not matched to a gene: 5. CDR1 and CDR2 from the germline V gene are MGHRA and YSYEKL. The CDR3: CASSQSRDRGYEQYF. In DNA form, the CDR3 reads TGCGCCAGCAGCCAGTCCCGGGACAGGGGGTACGAGCAGTACTTC.

V usage is TRBV19 and J usage is TRBJ2-5, with TRBD1 identical over 8 bases. Germline V gives CDR1 LNHDA, CDR2 SQIVND (reference sequence). V was clipped by 4 bases and J by 4 bases; unmatched bases: 8. The CDR3 runs 15 residues. This chain's CDR3 is CASSTGQVMRETQYF. CDR3 coding DNA: TGTGCCAGTAGTACGGGACAGGTGATGCGAGAGACCCAGTACTTC.

The chain employs TRBV25-1 and TRBJ2-7; possible D gene TRBD2, 5 bases. CDR3 length equals 13 residues. Germline loops: CDR1 MGHDK, CDR2 SYGVNS. The V end lost 2 bases, the J end lost 5 bases, and 10 bases lay between the germline ends. CDR3 sequence: CASSEPGKNEQYF. The CDR3 coding sequence is TGTGCCAGCAGTGAACCGGGGAAGAACGAGCAGTACTTC.

A single count supports this clone. The V gene is TRBV4-1, the J gene TRBJ2-1; TRBD2 matches 10 bases. Germline V lookup: CDR1 MGHRA, CDR2 YSYEKL. The CDR3 has 15 residues. J lost 15 bases, V lost 3 bases, and 14 bases had no gene match. The CDR3 loop is CASSHMTSSGRAWFF. In nucleotides, the CDR3 is TGCGCCAGCAGCCATATGACCTCGAGCGGGAGGGCCTGGTTCTTC.

The J gene is TRBJ1-1, the V gene TRBV7-9, with TRBD1 identical over 7 bases. V lost 6 bases to trimming and J lost 5 bases; unmatched junction nucleotides: 18. The germline gives CDR1 SEHNR, CDR2 FQNEAQ (reference sequence). The CDR3 contains 17 residues. This CDR3 reads CASRPNPGQTTGTEAFF. The CDR3 nucleotides are TGTGCCAGCAGACCAAATCCGGGACAGACAACGGGGACTGAAGCTTTCTTT.

This chain connects TRBV24-1 to TRBJ2-5, with TRBD2 matching 9 bases. This CDR3 is 16 amino acids long. The V segment lost 7 bases and the J segment 3 bases; nucleotides outside the gene matches: 11. Germline CDR1 and CDR2: KGHDR and SFDVKD. The CDR3 region is CATSEGVSSGEETQYF. The CDR3 DNA is TGTGCCACCAGCGAGGGGGTGTCTAGCGGGGAAGAGACCCAGTACTTC.

V and J are TRBV11-2 and TRBJ2-7; TRBD1 matches at 8 bases. J was trimmed by 6 bases and V by 4 bases; bases with no gene match: 20. The CDR3 extends over 18 amino acids. Germline lookup yields CDR1 SGHAT and CDR2 FQNNGV. The CDR3 DNA is TGTGCCAGCAGCTCCCCCACCATCGGACAGGGAAGACGGCTCGAGCAGTACTTC. It specifies CASSSPTIGQGRRLEQYF.

The V call is TRBV5-4, the J call TRBJ2-7; 8 nucleotides align to TRBD1. The CDR3 is made up of 15 amino acids. Losses at the gene ends were 1 base for V and 3 bases for J; bases not matched to a gene: 6. From germline, CDR1 is SGHNT and CDR2 YYREEE (reference sequence). The DNA of the CDR3 is TGTGCCAGCAGCTTGTCCCACAGGGGGTACTACGAGCAGTACTTC. It translates to CASSLSHRGYYEQYF.

V gene TRBV28 combines with J gene TRBJ1-2; possible D gene TRBD1, 6 bases. Trimming shortened V by 2 bases and J by 8 bases, and 9 bases separated the two germline ends. There are 12 residues in the CDR3. Germline loops: CDR1 MDHEN, CDR2 SYDVKM. CDR3 sequence reads: CASSLVRGGYTF. Written as DNA, the CDR3 is TGTGCCAGCAGTTTAGTCAGGGGCGGCTACACCTTC.

A remark on this clone: The junction departs from the called germline gene at one end, perhaps through a read error. The CDR3 loop reads CATSSVPGYEQYF. The CDR3 DNA reads TGTGCCACCAGTTCAGTTCCGGGCTACGAGCAGTACTTC. The rearrangement joins TRBV27 to TRBJ2-7; D remains ambiguous. This CDR3 has 13 amino acids. Germline CDR1 MNHEY, CDR2 SMNVEV (reference sequence).

The V call is TRBV7-2, the J call TRBJ2-2, with 7 positions matching TRBD2. Trimming cost V 4 bases and J 7 bases; bases outside gene matches: 3. The CDR3 runs 13 residues. From germline, CDR1 is SGHTA and CDR2 FQGNSA. The CDR3 region has the DNA TGTGCCAGCAGCTCCAGGGAGGGCGGGGAGCTGTTTTTT. Translation: CASSSREGGELFF.

CDR3 sequence reads: CANRGGGSNEQFF. The CDR3 DNA follows: TGTGCCAATAGAGGGGGGGGCTCTAATGAGCAGTTCTTC. V gene TRBV10-3 combines with J gene TRBJ2-1; a possible D gene is TRBD2 (7 bases). This CDR3 is built from 13 residues. V dropped 10 bases and J dropped 7 bases, with 17 bases sitting between them. CDR1 ENHRY and CDR2 SYGVKD come from the germline V gene.

CDR3 sequence reads: CASSLLAGRNEQYF. The CDR3 DNA reads TGTGCCAGCAGTTTACTAGCGGGAAGGAACGAGCAGTACTTC. V usage is TRBV28 and J usage is TRBJ2-7, with 9 bases fitting TRBD2. Germline V gives CDR1 MDHEN, CDR2 SYDVKM. The CDR3 loop spans 14 amino acids. The junction had 4 bases not matched to a gene; V was cut back by 2 bases and J by 5 bases.

This clone was seen once. V gene TRBV5-1 combines with J gene TRBJ2-1; 7 nucleotides match TRBD2. Germline V gene sequence: CDR1 SGHRS, CDR2 YFSETQ. The CDR3 is made up of 16 amino acids. V was pared by 0 bases and J by 7 bases, with 10 bases of the junction left unmatched. The CDR3 coding sequence is TGCGCCAGCAGCTTGGACCTAGCGGACCGGGGAAATGAGCAGTTCTTC. This sequence encodes CASSLDLADRGNEQFF.

The chain couples TRBV6-5 to TRBJ2-7, with TRBD2 identical over 13 bases. V was clipped by 4 bases and J by 1 base; unmatched bases: 4. From germline, CDR1 is MNHEY and CDR2 SVGAGI. The CDR3 runs 16 residues. The CDR3 sequence: CASSSGLAGSSYEQYF. CDR3 DNA sequence: TGTGCCAGCAGTTCGGGACTAGCGGGGTCGTCCTACGAGCAGTACTTC.

The rearrangement links TRBV19 to TRBJ2-5; D perhaps matches TRBD2 (5 bases). Germline-derived CDR1 and CDR2 are LNHDA and SQIVND (reference sequence). This CDR3 region has 14 residues. V lost 5 bases, J lost 4 bases, and 14 bases lay in between. The CDR3 bases are TGTGCCAGTAGTGCTAGCTTTTCGGGAGAGACCCAGTACTTC. Its translation: CASSASFSGETQYF.

This chain links TRBV7-8 with TRBJ1-3; possible D gene TRBD1, 5 bases. V lost 5 bases, J lost 7 bases, and 15 bases lay in between. Germline V CDR1 and CDR2: SGHVS, FQNEAQ. The CDR3 sequence is 14 residues long. This CDR3 is CASSIHAQGNTIYF. As DNA, the CDR3 is TGTGCCAGCAGCATCCACGCCCAGGGCAACACCATATATTTT.

This rearrangement joins TRBV4-3 to TRBJ2-1; D may be TRBD2 (6 bases). V shed 0 bases and J shed 4 bases, with 16 bases lying between them. The CDR3 extends over 17 amino acids. Germline CDR1 reads LGHNA; CDR2 reads YSLEER. CDR3 residues: CASSQEGVGRTYNEQFF. CDR3 sequence (DNA): TGCGCCAGCAGCCAAGAGGGAGTCGGGAGAACATACAATGAGCAGTTCTTC.

The V call is TRBV7-2, the J call TRBJ2-7; 7 bases align to TRBD1. The germline V gene encodes CDR1 SGHTA and CDR2 FQGNSA. Germline trimming cut 4 bases from V and 6 bases from J; bases unmatched to any gene: 6. This CDR3 spans 13 amino acids. CDR3 bases: TGTGCCAGCAGCTCGGACAGGTTCCGCGAGCAGTACTTC. Translating it yields CASSSDRFREQYF.

The V and J genes are TRBV7-3 and TRBJ2-7; 9 positions agree with TRBD2. This CDR3 is 16 amino acids long. Trimming at V came to 5 bases and at J to 0 bases, leaving 8 bases not matched to a gene. Germline V gene lookup returns CDR1 SGHTA and CDR2 FQGTGA. The DNA of the CDR3 is TGTGCCAGCAGCCCTGGTGTTAGCGGGAGCTCCTACGAGCAGTACTTC. This gives the protein CASSPGVSGSSYEQYF.

V and J are TRBV9 and TRBJ2-1, with 11 bases aligning to TRBD2. V lost 2 bases, J lost 15 bases, and 7 bases stayed unmatched. This CDR3 is 13 amino acids long. Germline lookup yields CDR1 SGDLS and CDR2 YYNGEE. CDR3 nucleotides: TGTGCCAGCAGCGTTAGCGGGAGGGCCTTTCCGTTCTTC. The encoded protein is CASSVSGRAFPFF.

V gene TRBV27 combines with J gene TRBJ2-7, with TRBD2 matching 7 bases. Losses at the gene ends were 3 bases for V and 6 bases for J; bases not matched to a gene: 8. Germline loops: CDR1 MNHEY, CDR2 SMNVEV (reference sequence). This CDR3 comprises 14 residues. The CDR3 region is CASSFDRLAAEQYF. DNA for the CDR3: TGTGCCAGCAGTTTCGACAGACTAGCCGCCGAGCAGTACTTC.

V usage is TRBV19 and J usage is TRBJ1-1; 8 bases align to TRBD1. The V gene end was trimmed by 7 bases and the J gene end by 4 bases; junction bases not matched to a gene: 11. Germline V gene sequence: CDR1 LNHDA, CDR2 SQIVND (reference sequence). The CDR3 consists of 15 residues. The CDR3, as DNA: TGTGCCAGTAACTTAAGGAGACAGGGGAGCACTGAAGCTTTCTTT. It translates to CASNLRRQGSTEAFF.

The chain has TRBV3-1 (or the pseudogene TRBV3-2) and TRBJ2-3; 12 bases agree with TRBD2. This CDR3 is 17 amino acids long. The V and J ends lost 0 bases and 5 bases, in that order; junction bases with no gene match: 6. Germline V gene lookup returns CDR1 LGHDT and CDR2 YNNKEL (reference sequence). CDR3 residues: CASSQDPSGREGDTQYF. The DNA for the CDR3 is TGTGCCAGCAGCCAAGACCCTAGCGGGAGGGAGGGAGATACGCAGTATTTT.

This sequence joins TRBV6-5 and TRBJ2-2, with D unresolved. Germline V gives CDR1 MNHEY, CDR2 SVGAGI. This CDR3 has 13 amino acids. The V gene lost 8 bases and the J gene lost 2 bases, with 9 bases spanning the gap. In nucleotides, the CDR3 is TGTGCCAGCTATACTATCAACACCGGGGAGCTGTTTTTT. Translating gives CASYTINTGELFF.